These T cell receptor beta chains were read from a single sample in a study of T cell responses to AZD1222 COVID-19 vaccine. TCRdb's table, derived via immunoSEQ multiplex PCR, lists solely in-frame clones and lacks some. The sample lists 150,000 or so clones, less than 95% occurring once. This specimen consisted of peripheral blood, obtained on day 0 of AZD1222 vaccination. The receptors come from an adult in good health. The CDR3 runs from the conserved cysteine through the conserved F or W. A D gene is named only where the DNA matches it firmly. For some rows the clone size is stated as once, few or many, or as a class when expanded; others skip it.

d_gene: NA; len: 14; v_gene: TRBV3-1/TRBV3-2; abundance: NA; j_gene: TRBJ1-5; CDR3aa: CASSLTISNQPQHF; CDR3nt: TGTGCCAGCAGCCTGACAATTAGCAATCAGCCCCAGCATTTT
d_gene: NA; len: 14; v_gene: TRBV6-4; abundance: NA; j_gene: TRBJ1-2; CDR3aa: CASNEGPGLGGYTF; CDR3nt: TGTGCCAGCAACGAGGGACCGGGGTTGGGGGGCTACACCTTC
d_gene: NA; len: 15; v_gene: TRBV28; abundance: NA; j_gene: TRBJ2-3; CDR3aa: CASSKGAVIGDTQYF; CDR3nt: TGTGCCAGCAGTAAAGGGGCTGTTATCGGGGATACGCAGTATTTT
d_gene: NA; len: 17; v_gene: TRBV4-1; abundance: NA; j_gene: TRBJ1-3; CDR3aa: CASSRSLPDSSGNTIYF; CDR3nt: TGCGCCAGCAGCCGCTCACTGCCCGACAGTTCTGGAAACACCATATATTTT
d_gene: NA; len: 17; v_gene: TRBV19; abundance: NA; j_gene: TRBJ1-6; CDR3aa: CASTSPEGSSYNSPLHF; CDR3nt: TGTGCCAGTACCTCACCGGAGGGGAGCTCCTATAATTCACCCCTCCACTTT
d_gene: NA; len: 13; v_gene: TRBV7-2; abundance: few; j_gene: TRBJ1-5; CDR3aa: CASSLNRVQPQHF; CDR3nt: TGTGCCAGCAGCTTAAACAGGGTCCAGCCCCAGCATTTT
d_gene: NA; len: 12; v_gene: TRBV27; abundance: NA; j_gene: TRBJ1-2; CDR3aa: CASRRIGYGYTF; CDR3nt: TGTGCCAGCAGGAGGATCGGCTATGGCTACACCTTC
d_gene: NA; len: 15; v_gene: TRBV19; abundance: NA; j_gene: TRBJ2-1; CDR3aa: CASRPRVVGRGEQFF; CDR3nt: TGTGCCAGTAGGCCGCGGGTCGTCGGGCGTGGGGAGCAGTTCTTC
d_gene: TRBD1; len: 15; v_gene: TRBV18; abundance: NA; j_gene: TRBJ1-5; CDR3aa: CASSPTGGSNQPQHF; CDR3nt: TGTGCCAGCTCCCCGACAGGGGGAAGCAATCAGCCCCAGCATTTT
d_gene: TRBD1; len: 13; v_gene: TRBV27; abundance: few; j_gene: TRBJ1-1; CDR3aa: CASSLQGRGEAFF; CDR3nt: TGTGCCAGCAGTCTACAGGGGAGGGGTGAAGCTTTCTTT
d_gene: TRBD1; len: 16; v_gene: TRBV7-3; abundance: NA; j_gene: TRBJ2-1; CDR3aa: CASSPTVGQGGNEQFF; CDR3nt: TGTGCCAGCAGCCCCACGGTAGGACAGGGAGGCAATGAGCAGTTCTTC
d_gene: NA; len: 13; v_gene: TRBV14; abundance: NA; j_gene: TRBJ1-1; CDR3aa: CASSQDRRAEAFF; CDR3nt: TGTGCCAGCAGCCAAGACAGGAGAGCTGAAGCTTTCTTT
d_gene: TRBD1; len: 14; v_gene: TRBV28; abundance: once; j_gene: TRBJ1-5; CDR3aa: CASSSDRVPRPQHF; CDR3nt: TGTGCCAGCAGTTCCGACAGGGTACCGAGGCCCCAGCATTTT
d_gene: NA; len: 15; v_gene: TRBV12-5; abundance: NA; j_gene: TRBJ1-1; CDR3aa: CASGLGRAMNTEAFF; CDR3nt: TGTGCTAGTGGTTTGGGACGGGCGATGAACACTGAAGCTTTCTTT
d_gene: TRBD1; len: 15; v_gene: TRBV28; abundance: NA; j_gene: TRBJ1-5; CDR3aa: CASRAGGVRYQPQHF; CDR3nt: TGTGCCAGCAGGGCAGGGGGCGTTAGGTATCAGCCCCAGCATTTT
d_gene: TRBD1; len: 13; v_gene: TRBV30; abundance: NA; j_gene: TRBJ1-5; CDR3aa: CAWSLQGAQPQHF; CDR3nt: TGTGCCTGGAGCCTACAGGGGGCTCAGCCCCAGCATTTT
d_gene: NA; len: 14; v_gene: TRBV15; abundance: once; j_gene: TRBJ1-2; CDR3aa: CATSRDGANYGYTF; CDR3nt: TGTGCCACCAGCAGGGACGGAGCTAACTATGGCTACACCTTC
d_gene: TRBD2; len: 14; v_gene: TRBV7-6; abundance: NA; j_gene: TRBJ2-1; CDR3aa: CASSSGGRGNEQFF; CDR3nt: TGTGCCAGCAGCTCGGGGGGGCGAGGAAATGAGCAGTTCTTC
d_gene: NA; len: 14; v_gene: TRBV28; abundance: NA; j_gene: TRBJ1-1; CDR3aa: CASHVDRLYTEAFF; CDR3nt: TGTGCCAGCCATGTGGACAGATTGTACACTGAAGCTTTCTTT
d_gene: NA; len: 14; v_gene: TRBV7-8; abundance: NA; j_gene: TRBJ1-3; CDR3aa: CASSLAVNPNTIYF; CDR3nt: TGTGCCAGCAGCTTAGCTGTTAACCCAAACACCATATATTTT
d_gene: NA; len: 10; v_gene: TRBV7-9; abundance: NA; j_gene: TRBJ2-5; CDR3aa: CASGTETQYF; CDR3nt: TGTGCCAGCGGGACGGAGACCCAGTACTTC
d_gene: NA; len: 11; v_gene: TRBV27; abundance: NA; j_gene: TRBJ1-6; CDR3aa: CASSSLGPLHF; CDR3nt: TGTGCCAGCAGTTCCCTGGGCCCCCTCCACTTT
d_gene: NA; len: 15; v_gene: TRBV2; abundance: once; j_gene: TRBJ1-4; CDR3aa: CASKDSQATNEKLFF; CDR3nt: TGTGCCAGCAAGGACAGTCAAGCAACTAATGAAAAACTGTTTTTT
d_gene: NA; len: 14; v_gene: TRBV28; abundance: NA; j_gene: TRBJ1-2; CDR3aa: CASSFTGSNYGYTF; CDR3nt: TGTGCCAGCAGTTTCACAGGGAGCAACTATGGCTACACCTTC
d_gene: NA; len: 15; v_gene: TRBV6-5; abundance: NA; j_gene: TRBJ1-1; CDR3aa: CASSNTGQMNTEAFF; CDR3nt: TGTGCCAGCAGTAACACGGGCCAGATGAACACTGAAGCTTTCTTT
d_gene: TRBD2; len: 14; v_gene: TRBV6-2/TRBV6-3; abundance: NA; j_gene: TRBJ2-1; CDR3aa: CASSWGGAYNEQFF; CDR3nt: TGTGCCAGCAGTTGGGGGGGGGCCTACAATGAGCAGTTCTTC
d_gene: NA; len: 14; v_gene: TRBV5-4; abundance: few; j_gene: TRBJ1-6; CDR3aa: CASSLGSSNSPLHF; CDR3nt: TGTGCCAGCAGCCTAGGGTCTTCTAATTCACCCCTCCACTTT
d_gene: NA; len: 14; v_gene: TRBV5-1; abundance: NA; j_gene: TRBJ1-1; CDR3aa: CASSHGTAGTEAFF; CDR3nt: TGCGCCAGCAGCCACGGGACGGCCGGCACTGAAGCTTTCTTT
d_gene: TRBD1; len: 13; v_gene: TRBV6-5; abundance: NA; j_gene: TRBJ1-3; CDR3aa: CASKRTGGNTIYF; CDR3nt: TGTGCCAGCAAGAGGACAGGAGGAAACACCATATATTTT
d_gene: NA; len: 13; v_gene: TRBV6-5; abundance: NA; j_gene: TRBJ1-2; CDR3aa: CASSTSDSRGYTF; CDR3nt: TGTGCCAGCAGTACCTCCGATAGTCGGGGCTACACCTTC
d_gene: NA; len: 16; v_gene: TRBV5-6; abundance: few; j_gene: TRBJ1-3; CDR3aa: CASSLFAFYSGNTIYF; CDR3nt: TGTGCCAGCAGCTTGTTTGCCTTCTACTCTGGAAACACCATATATTTT
d_gene: NA; len: 14; v_gene: TRBV3-1/TRBV3-2; abundance: NA; j_gene: TRBJ1-1; CDR3aa: CASSSSPVDTEAFF; CDR3nt: TGTGCCAGCAGCTCCTCCCCGGTGGACACTGAAGCTTTCTTT
d_gene: NA; len: 14; v_gene: TRBV4-1; abundance: NA; j_gene: TRBJ2-5; CDR3aa: CASSQDLARKTQYF; CDR3nt: TGCGCCAGCAGCCAAGATCTGGCGAGAAAGACCCAGTACTTC
d_gene: TRBD2; len: 15; v_gene: TRBV7-6; abundance: NA; j_gene: TRBJ2-7; CDR3aa: CASSLRLAPVYEQYF; CDR3nt: TGTGCCAGCAGCCTCCGACTAGCGCCAGTATACGAGCAGTACTTC
d_gene: NA; len: 15; v_gene: TRBV5-7; abundance: NA; j_gene: TRBJ1-3; CDR3aa: CASSPGQNSGNTIYF; CDR3nt: TGTGCCAGCAGCCCCGGACAGAATTCTGGAAACACCATATATTTT
d_gene: TRBD2; len: 14; v_gene: TRBV6-2/TRBV6-3; abundance: NA; j_gene: TRBJ2-3; CDR3aa: CASSTSGAADTQYF; CDR3nt: TGTGCCAGCAGCACTAGCGGGGCCGCAGATACGCAGTATTTT
d_gene: TRBD1; len: 13; v_gene: TRBV10-3; abundance: NA; j_gene: TRBJ1-4; CDR3aa: CATLGQTGEKLFF; CDR3nt: TGTGCCACCTTGGGACAGACGGGTGAAAAACTGTTTTTT
d_gene: TRBD1; len: 15; v_gene: TRBV7-8; abundance: NA; j_gene: TRBJ2-1; CDR3aa: CASSYGQGAYNEQFF; CDR3nt: TGTGCCAGCAGCTATGGACAGGGGGCGTACAATGAGCAGTTCTTC
d_gene: NA; len: 16; v_gene: TRBV28; abundance: NA; j_gene: TRBJ1-2; CDR3aa: CASSLYLWAGSLGYTF; CDR3nt: TGTGCCAGCAGTTTATACCTTTGGGCAGGGTCCCTTGGCTACACCTTC
d_gene: TRBD1; len: 17; v_gene: TRBV7-9; abundance: NA; j_gene: TRBJ2-3; CDR3aa: CASSSPEGGASTDTQYF; CDR3nt: TGTGCCAGCAGCTCCCCGGAAGGGGGCGCGAGCACAGATACGCAGTATTTT
d_gene: TRBD1; len: 10; v_gene: TRBV19; abundance: NA; j_gene: TRBJ1-1; CDR3aa: CASVQGTAFF; CDR3nt: TGTGCCAGTGTACAGGGGACAGCTTTCTTT